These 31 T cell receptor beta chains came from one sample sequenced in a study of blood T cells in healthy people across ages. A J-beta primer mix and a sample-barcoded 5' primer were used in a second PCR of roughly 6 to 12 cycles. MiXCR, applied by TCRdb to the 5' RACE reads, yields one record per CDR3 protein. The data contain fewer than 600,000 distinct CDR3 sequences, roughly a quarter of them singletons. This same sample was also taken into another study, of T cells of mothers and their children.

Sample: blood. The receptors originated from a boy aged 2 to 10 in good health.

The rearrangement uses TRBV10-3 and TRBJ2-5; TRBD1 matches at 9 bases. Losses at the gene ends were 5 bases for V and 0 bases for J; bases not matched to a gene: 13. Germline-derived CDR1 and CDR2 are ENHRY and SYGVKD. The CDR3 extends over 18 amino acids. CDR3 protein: CAISSGTGKGLDQETQYF. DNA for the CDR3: TGTGCCATCAGTTCTGGGACAGGGAAAGGCCTTGACCAAGAGACCCAGTACTTC.

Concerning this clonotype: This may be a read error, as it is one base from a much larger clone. The CDR3, as DNA: TGTGCCAGCAGCCAGTTAGCAGATACGCAGTATTTT. It encodes CASSQLADTQYF. V usage is TRBV7-2 and J usage is TRBJ2-3, with D uncertain. The CDR3 loop spans 12 amino acids. Germline-derived CDR1 and CDR2 are SGHTA and FQGNSA. Trimming took 5 bases from V and 4 from J, leaving 7 bases between them.

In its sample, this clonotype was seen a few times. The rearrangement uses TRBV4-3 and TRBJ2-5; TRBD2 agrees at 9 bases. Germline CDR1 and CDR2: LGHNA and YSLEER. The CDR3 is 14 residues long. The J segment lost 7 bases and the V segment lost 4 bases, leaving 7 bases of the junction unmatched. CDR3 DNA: TGCGCCAGCAGCCCCCACGGACTAGCGCGGACCCAGTACTTC. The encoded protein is CASSPHGLARTQYF.

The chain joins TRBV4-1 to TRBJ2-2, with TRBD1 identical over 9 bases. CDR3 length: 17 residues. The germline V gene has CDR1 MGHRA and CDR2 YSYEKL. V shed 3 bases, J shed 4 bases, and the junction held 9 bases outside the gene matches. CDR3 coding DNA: TGCGCCAGCAGCCAGGTCACAGGGGGCGCGGGCACCGGGGAGCTGTTTTTT. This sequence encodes CASSQVTGGAGTGELFF.

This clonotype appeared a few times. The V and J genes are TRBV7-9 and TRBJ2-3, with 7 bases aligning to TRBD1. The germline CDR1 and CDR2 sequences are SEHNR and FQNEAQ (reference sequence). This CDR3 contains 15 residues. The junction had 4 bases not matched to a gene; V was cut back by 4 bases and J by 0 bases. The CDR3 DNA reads TGTGCCAGCAGCTGGGGGACAGCTAGCACAGATACGCAGTATTTT. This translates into CASSWGTASTDTQYF.

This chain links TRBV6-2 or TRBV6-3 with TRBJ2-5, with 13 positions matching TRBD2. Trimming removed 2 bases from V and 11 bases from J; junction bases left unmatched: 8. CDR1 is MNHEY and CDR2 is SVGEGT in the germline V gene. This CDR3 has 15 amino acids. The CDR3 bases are TGTGCCAGCAGTTACGGACTAGCGGGAGTAGAAGAGCAGTACTTC. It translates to CASSYGLAGVEEQYF.

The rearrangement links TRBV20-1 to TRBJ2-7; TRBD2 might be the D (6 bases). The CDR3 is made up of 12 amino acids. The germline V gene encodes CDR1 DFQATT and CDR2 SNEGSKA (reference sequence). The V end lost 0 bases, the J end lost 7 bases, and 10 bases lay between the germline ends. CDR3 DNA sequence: TGCAGTGCTAGAGAACTAGCTTGGGAGCAGTACTTC. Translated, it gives CSARELAWEQYF.

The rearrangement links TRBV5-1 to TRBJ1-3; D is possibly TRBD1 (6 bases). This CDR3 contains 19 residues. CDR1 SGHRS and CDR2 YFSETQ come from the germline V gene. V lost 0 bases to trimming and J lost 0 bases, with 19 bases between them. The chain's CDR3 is CASSLGDRSPFISGNTIYF. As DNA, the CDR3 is TGCGCCAGCAGCTTGGGTGACAGGAGCCCATTCATCTCTGGAAACACCATATATTTT.

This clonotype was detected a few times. CDR3 amino acids: CASSSYGSSYEQYF. The DNA for the CDR3 is TGTGCCAGTAGTAGCTATGGTTCCTCCTACGAGCAGTACTTC. V gene TRBV19 combines with J gene TRBJ2-7; D call uncertain. CDR1 and CDR2 (germline): LNHDA, SQIVND (reference sequence). V lost 4 bases, J lost 0 bases, and 10 bases lay in between. This CDR3 region has 14 residues.

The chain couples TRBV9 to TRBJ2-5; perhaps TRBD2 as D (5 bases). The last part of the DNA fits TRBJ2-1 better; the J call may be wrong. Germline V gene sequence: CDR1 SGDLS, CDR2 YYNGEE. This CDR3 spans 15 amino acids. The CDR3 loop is CASSVEGRAWVEQFF. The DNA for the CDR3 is TGTGCCAGCAGCGTCGAGGGCCGGGCCTGGGTTGAGCAGTTCTTC.

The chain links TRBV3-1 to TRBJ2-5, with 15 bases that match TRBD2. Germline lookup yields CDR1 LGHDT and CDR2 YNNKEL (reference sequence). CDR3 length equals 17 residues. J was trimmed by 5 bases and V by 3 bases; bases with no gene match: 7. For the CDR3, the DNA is TGTGCCAGCAGCCAGCGGACTAGCGGGAGGGCCGGGGAGACCCAGTACTTC. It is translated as CASSQRTSGRAGETQYF.

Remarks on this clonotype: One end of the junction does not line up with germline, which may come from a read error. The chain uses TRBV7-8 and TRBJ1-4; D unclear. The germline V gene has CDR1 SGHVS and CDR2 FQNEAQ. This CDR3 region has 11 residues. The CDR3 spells CASSLGEKLVF. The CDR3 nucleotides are TGTGCCAGCAGCTTAGGGGAAAAACTGGTTTTT.

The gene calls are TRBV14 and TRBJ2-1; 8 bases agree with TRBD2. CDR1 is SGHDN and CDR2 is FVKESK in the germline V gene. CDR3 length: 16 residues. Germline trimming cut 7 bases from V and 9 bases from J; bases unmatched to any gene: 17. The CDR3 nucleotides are TGTGCCAGCACGGGTAGCGGGAACCCAGGGGTGACTGAGCAGTTCTTC. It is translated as CASTGSGNPGVTEQFF.

CDR3 in DNA: TGCAGTGCTAGAGATTTCGCCTCCTACGAGCAGTACTTC. It yields the protein CSARDFASYEQYF. This sequence joins TRBV20-1 and TRBJ2-5; unclear D gene. TRBJ2-7 matches the DNA end more closely, so the J call is doubtful. This CDR3 spans 13 amino acids. Germline CDR1 DFQATT, CDR2 SNEGSKA (reference sequence).

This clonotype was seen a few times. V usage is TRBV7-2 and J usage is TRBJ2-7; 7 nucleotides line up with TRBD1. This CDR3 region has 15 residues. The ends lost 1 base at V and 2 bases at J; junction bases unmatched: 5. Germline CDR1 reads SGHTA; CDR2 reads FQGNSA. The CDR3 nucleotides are TGTGCCAGCAGCTTAGTTTTCACAGGGGCCTACGAGCAGTACTTC. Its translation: CASSLVFTGAYEQYF.

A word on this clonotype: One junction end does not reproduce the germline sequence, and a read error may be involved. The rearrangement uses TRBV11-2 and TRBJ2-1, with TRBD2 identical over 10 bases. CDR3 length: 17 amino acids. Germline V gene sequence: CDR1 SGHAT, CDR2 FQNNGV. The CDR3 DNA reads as TGTGCCAGCAGCTTAGATCTGGCTAGCGGGAGCATGGATGAACAGTTCTTC. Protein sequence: CASSLDLASGSMDEQFF.

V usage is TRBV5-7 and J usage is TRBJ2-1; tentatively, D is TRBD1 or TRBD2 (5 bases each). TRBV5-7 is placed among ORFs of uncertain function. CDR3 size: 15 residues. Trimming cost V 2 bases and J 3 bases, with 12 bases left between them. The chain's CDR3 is CASSFPGPHYNEQFF. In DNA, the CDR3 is TGTGCCAGCAGCTTCCCGGGGCCCCACTACAATGAGCAGTTCTTC.

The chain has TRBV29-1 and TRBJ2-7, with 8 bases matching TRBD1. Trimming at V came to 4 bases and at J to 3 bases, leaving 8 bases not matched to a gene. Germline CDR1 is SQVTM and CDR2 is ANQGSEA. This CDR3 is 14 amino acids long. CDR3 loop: CSVVLQGANYEQYF. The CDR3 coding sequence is TGCAGCGTTGTTCTGCAGGGGGCGAACTACGAGCAGTACTTC.

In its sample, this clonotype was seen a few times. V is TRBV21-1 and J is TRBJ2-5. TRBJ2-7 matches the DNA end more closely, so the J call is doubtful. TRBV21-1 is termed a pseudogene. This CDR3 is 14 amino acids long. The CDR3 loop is CASSNCDPSYEQYF. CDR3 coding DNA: TGTGCCAGCAGCAACTGCGACCCATCCTACGAGCAGTACTTC.

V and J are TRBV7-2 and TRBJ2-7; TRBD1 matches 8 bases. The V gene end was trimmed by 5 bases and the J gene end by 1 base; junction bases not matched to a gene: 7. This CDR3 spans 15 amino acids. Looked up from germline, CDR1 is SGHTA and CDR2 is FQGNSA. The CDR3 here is CASSATGGGSYEQYF. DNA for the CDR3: TGTGCCAGCAGCGCCACAGGGGGTGGGTCCTACGAGCAGTACTTC.

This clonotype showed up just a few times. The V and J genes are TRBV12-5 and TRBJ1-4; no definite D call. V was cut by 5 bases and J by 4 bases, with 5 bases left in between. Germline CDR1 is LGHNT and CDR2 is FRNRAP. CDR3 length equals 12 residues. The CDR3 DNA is TGTGCTAGTGGTCTGCATAATGAAAAACTGTTTTTT. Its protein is CASGLHNEKLFF.

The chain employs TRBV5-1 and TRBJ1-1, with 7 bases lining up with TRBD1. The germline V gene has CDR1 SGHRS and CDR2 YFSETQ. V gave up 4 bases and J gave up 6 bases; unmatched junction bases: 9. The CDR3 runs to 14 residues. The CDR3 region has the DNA TGCGCCAGCAGCCTGGAGGGGACAGAGGCTGAAGCTTTCTTT. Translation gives CASSLEGTEAEAFF. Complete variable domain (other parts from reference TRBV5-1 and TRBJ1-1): KAGVTQTPRYLIKTRGQQVTLSCSPISGHRSVSWYQQTPGQGLQFLFEYFSETQRNKGNFPGRFSGRQFSNSRSEMNVSTLELGDSALYLCASSLEGTEAEAFFGQGTRLTVV.

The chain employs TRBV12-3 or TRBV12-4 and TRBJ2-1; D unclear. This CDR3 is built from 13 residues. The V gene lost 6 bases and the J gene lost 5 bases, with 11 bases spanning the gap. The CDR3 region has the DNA TGTGCCAGCAGCCGGGCGAGAAACAATGAGCAGTTCTTC. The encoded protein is CASSRARNNEQFF.

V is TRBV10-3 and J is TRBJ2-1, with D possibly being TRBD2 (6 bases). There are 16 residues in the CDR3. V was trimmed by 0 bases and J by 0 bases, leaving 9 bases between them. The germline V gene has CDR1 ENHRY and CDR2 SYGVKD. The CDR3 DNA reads TGTGCCATCAGTGAGTCGCGCGGGAACTCCTACAATGAGCAGTTCTTC. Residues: CAISESRGNSYNEQFF.

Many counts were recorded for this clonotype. The CDR3 region is CASSFGPGISNQPQHF. The CDR3, as DNA: TGTGCCAGCAGTTTTGGACCGGGGATTAGCAATCAGCCCCAGCATTTT. This chain links TRBV12-3 or TRBV12-4 with TRBJ1-5, with unresolved D. V was pared by 3 bases and J by 0 bases, with 12 bases between. This CDR3 region has 16 residues.

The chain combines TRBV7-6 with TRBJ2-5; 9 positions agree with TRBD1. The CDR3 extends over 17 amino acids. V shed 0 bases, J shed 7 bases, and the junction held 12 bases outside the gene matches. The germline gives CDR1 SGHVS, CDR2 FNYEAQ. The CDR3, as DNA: TGTGCCAGCAGCTTAGCACCGGGACAGGGTGCGGGTGGGACCCAGTACTTC. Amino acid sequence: CASSLAPGQGAGGTQYF. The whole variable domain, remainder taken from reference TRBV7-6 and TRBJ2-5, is GAGVSQSPRYKVTKRGQDVALRCDPISGHVSLYWYRQALGQGPEFLTYFNYEAQQDKSGLPNDRFSAERPEGSISTLTIQRTEQRDSAMYRCASSLAPGQGAGGTQYFGPGTRLLVL.

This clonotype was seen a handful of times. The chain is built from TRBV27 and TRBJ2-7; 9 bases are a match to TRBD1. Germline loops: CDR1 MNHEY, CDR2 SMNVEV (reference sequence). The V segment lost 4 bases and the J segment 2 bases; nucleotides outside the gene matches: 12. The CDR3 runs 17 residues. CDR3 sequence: CASSSLVVDRGTYEQYF. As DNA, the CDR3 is TGTGCCAGCAGTTCCCTGGTTGTGGACAGGGGAACCTACGAGCAGTACTTC.

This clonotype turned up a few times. CDR3 residues: CASSYVGTNAGELFF. CDR3 DNA: TGTGCCAGCAGTTACGTTGGTACAAACGCCGGGGAGCTGTTTTTT. The genes are TRBV6-2 or TRBV6-3 and TRBJ2-2; D is undetermined. V lost 2 bases and J lost 6, with 13 bases in between. The CDR3 covers 15 residues. CDR1 is MNHEY and CDR2 is SVGEGT in the germline V gene.

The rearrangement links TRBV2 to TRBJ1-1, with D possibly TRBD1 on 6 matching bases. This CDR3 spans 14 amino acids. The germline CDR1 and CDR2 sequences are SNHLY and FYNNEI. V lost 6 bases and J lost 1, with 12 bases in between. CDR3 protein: CASSDLGQNTEAFF. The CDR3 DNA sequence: TGTGCCAGCAGCGACCTGGGACAGAACACTGAAGCTTTCTTT.

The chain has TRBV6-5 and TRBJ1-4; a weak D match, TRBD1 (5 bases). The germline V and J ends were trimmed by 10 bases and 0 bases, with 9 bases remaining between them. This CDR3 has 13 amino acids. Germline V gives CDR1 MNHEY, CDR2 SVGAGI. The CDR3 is CATPTATNEKLFF. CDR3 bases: TGTGCCACCCCGACAGCAACTAATGAAAAACTGTTTTTT.

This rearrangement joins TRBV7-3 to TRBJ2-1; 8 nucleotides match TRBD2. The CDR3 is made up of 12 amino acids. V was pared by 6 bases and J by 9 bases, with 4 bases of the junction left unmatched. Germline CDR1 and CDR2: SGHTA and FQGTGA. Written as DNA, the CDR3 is TGTGCCAGCAGTCGGGGGGGCAGTGAGCAGTTCTTC. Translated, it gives CASSRGGSEQFF.